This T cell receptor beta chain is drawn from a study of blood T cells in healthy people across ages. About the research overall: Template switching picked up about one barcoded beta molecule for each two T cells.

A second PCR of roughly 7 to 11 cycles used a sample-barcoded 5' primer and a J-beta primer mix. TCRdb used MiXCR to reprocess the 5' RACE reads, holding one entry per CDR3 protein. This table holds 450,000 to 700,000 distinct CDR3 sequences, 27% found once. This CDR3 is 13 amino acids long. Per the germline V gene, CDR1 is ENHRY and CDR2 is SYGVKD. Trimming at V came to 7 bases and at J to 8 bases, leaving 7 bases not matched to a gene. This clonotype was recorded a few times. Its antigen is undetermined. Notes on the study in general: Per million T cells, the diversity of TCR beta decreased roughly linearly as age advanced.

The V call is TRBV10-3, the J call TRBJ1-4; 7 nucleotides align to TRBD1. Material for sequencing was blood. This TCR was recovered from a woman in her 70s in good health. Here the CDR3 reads CAIMGQGGEKLFF. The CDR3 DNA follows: TGTGCCATCATGGGACAAGGGGGCGAAAAACTGTTTTTT.